A single sample gave rise to the 27 T cell receptor beta chains below, sequenced in a study of CD8 T cells in cerebrospinal fluid in Alzheimer's disease. Reanalyzing the 10x single-cell sequencing reads, TCRdb keeps one entry per CDR3 protein, without DNA. This repertoire includes around 1,200 distinct CDR3 sequences. Sequencing input: cerebrospinal fluid. These TCRs come from a human donor in good health.

Considering frequency, this clonotype is large. V gene TRBV5-5 combines with J gene TRBJ2-7. Looked up from germline, CDR1 is SGHKS and CDR2 is YYEKEE (reference sequence). The CDR3 covers 13 residues. The CDR3 loop is CASSLDRRYEQYF.

This clonotype counts as medium-sized by frequency. V gene TRBV19 combines with J gene TRBJ1-1. The germline gives CDR1 LNHDA, CDR2 SQIVND (reference sequence). The CDR3 has 14 amino acids. The CDR3 region is CASSIFQLNTEAFF.

This clonotype is called medium-sized (0.01 to 0.1%) based on its frequency. The chain recombines TRBV3-1 with TRBJ2-7; TCRdb outputs TRBD2, but without DNA this stays unchecked. Per germline, CDR1 LGHDT and CDR2 YNNKEL (reference sequence). The CDR3 covers 17 residues. The CDR3 region is CASSQGLAGVKSYEQYF.

This clonotype ranks as medium-sized in terms of frequency. The chain employs TRBV18 and TRBJ1-1. The CDR3 is made up of 14 amino acids. Germline loops: CDR1 KGHSH, CDR2 LQKENI. The CDR3 region is CASSPPGPNTEAFF.

By frequency, this clonotype registers medium-sized. V is TRBV5-4 and J is TRBJ1-3; with no DNA, the TCRdb D assignment of TRBD1 cannot be verified. The CDR3 totals 17 residues. Germline CDR1 SGHNT, CDR2 YYREEE (reference sequence). CDR3 amino acids: CASSPVDSLLTGNTIYF.

The chain has TRBV3-1 and TRBJ2-1; the TCRdb call, TRBD2, lacks DNA for checking. Germline V lookup: CDR1 LGHDT, CDR2 YNNKEL (reference sequence). This CDR3 contains 15 residues. CDR3: CASSQNSGFFNEQFF.

This clonotype registers large by frequency. The chain recombines TRBV6-2 or TRBV6-3 with TRBJ1-5. This CDR3 spans 13 amino acids. Germline CDR1 is MNHEY and CDR2 is SVGEGT. CDR3 sequence reads: CASSYRINQPQHF.

This sequence joins TRBV11-1 and TRBJ2-1; checking the TCRdb D call of TRBD1 is not possible without DNA. This CDR3 is 20 amino acids long. The germline gives CDR1 SGHAT, CDR2 FQDESV (reference sequence). CDR3 amino acids: CASSFYICSAPTNEGSEQFF.

The chain employs TRBV28 and TRBJ1-2; the TCRdb D gene call, TRBD1, has no DNA to confirm it. The CDR3 has 12 residues. Germline CDR1 MDHEN, CDR2 SYDVKM. The CDR3 spells CASSPLLYGYTF.

This clonotype shows up as medium-sized by frequency. The rearrangement uses TRBV5-1 and TRBJ1-1; there is no DNA to check the TCRdb D call of TRBD1. Germline-derived CDR1 and CDR2 are SGHRS and YFSETQ. This CDR3 is built from 15 residues. CDR3 amino acids: CASSGGGSVNTEAFF.

By frequency, this clonotype is medium-sized. The chain combines TRBV20-1 with TRBJ2-7; the D call from TCRdb, TRBD2, cannot be confirmed without DNA. Germline V lookup: CDR1 DFQATT, CDR2 SNEGSKA (reference sequence). The CDR3 covers 15 residues. The CDR3 protein is CSATTSGSTSGEQYF.

Frequency places this clonotype as medium-sized. The chain uses TRBV6-4 and TRBJ1-4. The CDR3 extends over 13 amino acids. Germline CDR1 reads MRHNA; CDR2 reads SNTAGT. CDR3 residues: CASSDSPGEKLFF.

The V and J genes are TRBV4-2 and TRBJ1-1; TCRdb gives TRBD1 as the D gene, but with no DNA this cannot be confirmed. Germline CDR1 and CDR2: LGHNA and YNFKEQ. The CDR3 length is 16 residues. CDR3 sequence: CASSQLGAALNTEAFF.

This clonotype registers large by frequency. The rearrangement uses TRBV3-1 and TRBJ2-6. Germline assignment: CDR1 LGHDT and CDR2 YNNKEL (reference sequence). This CDR3 spans 16 amino acids. CDR3 residues: CASSQDGSSGANVLTF.

Frequency places this clonotype as medium-sized. The chain carries TRBV28 and TRBJ2-1; absent DNA, TCRdb's TRBD1 call cannot be checked. Germline CDR1 and CDR2: MDHEN and SYDVKM. The CDR3 has 15 residues. The CDR3 sequence: CASNTLTPRGNEQFF.

This clonotype counts as medium-sized by frequency. The chain combines TRBV10-2 with TRBJ2-5. This CDR3 is built from 15 residues. In germline, CDR1 is WSHSY, CDR2 SAAADI. CDR3 sequence: CASSESTRGRETQYF.

According to its frequency, this clonotype is medium-sized. V and J are TRBV9 and TRBJ1-3. Germline CDR1 SGDLS, CDR2 YYNGEE. The CDR3 has 11 amino acids. CDR3: CASSDGNTIYF. Using reference TRBV9 and TRBJ1-3 for the parts outside the CDR3, the full variable domain is DSGVTQTPKHLITATGQRVTLRCSPRSGDLSVYWYQQSLDQGLQFLIQYYNGEERAKGNILERFSAQQFPDLHSELNLSSLELGDSALYFCASSDGNTIYFGEGSWLTVV.

This clonotype counts as medium-sized by frequency. The chain uses TRBV29-1 and TRBJ2-7; TCRdb selects TRBD2, and the lack of DNA leaves this call unchecked. This CDR3 is built from 14 residues. Per the germline V gene, CDR1 is SQVTM and CDR2 is ANQGSEA. The chain's CDR3 is CSATLAGEGYEQYF.

By frequency, this clonotype registers medium-sized. The chain recombines TRBV5-6 with TRBJ1-4. CDR3 length: 15 amino acids. Germline V gene sequence: CDR1 SGHDT, CDR2 YYEEEE. CDR3: CASSLLRASSEKLFF.

This clonotype is identified as medium-sized from frequency. The chain is built from TRBV28 and TRBJ2-2. Germline V gives CDR1 MDHEN, CDR2 SYDVKM. The length of the CDR3 is 11 residues. This CDR3 is CASSYIGELFF.

This clonotype ranks as large in terms of frequency. The V call is TRBV11-2, the J call TRBJ1-2; TCRdb reports TRBD1, a call that lacks DNA to check it against. CDR3 length: 15 residues. Germline CDR1 is SGHAT and CDR2 is FQNNGV. This CDR3 is CASSRAQGVNYGYTF.

V and J are TRBV19 and TRBJ2-1; TCRdb lists TRBD1, though no DNA is available to test this call. Germline loops: CDR1 LNHDA, CDR2 SQIVND (reference sequence). This CDR3 has 11 residues. CDR3 loop: CASLRGFEQFF.

Its frequency marks this clonotype as medium-sized (0.01 to 0.1%). This chain connects TRBV5-4 to TRBJ2-5; TCRdb's D gene call, TRBD2, goes unchecked for lack of DNA. Per germline, CDR1 SGHNT and CDR2 YYREEE (reference sequence). The length of the CDR3 is 16 residues. This CDR3 is CASSSQGLAGGKTQYF.

The chain employs TRBV12-3 or TRBV12-4 and TRBJ1-2. The CDR3 totals 12 residues. The CDR3 sequence: CASSSTGWGYTF.

Frequency places this clonotype as large (0.1 to 1%). The V and J genes are TRBV7-2 and TRBJ1-3; the TCRdb call, TRBD1, lacks DNA for checking. The CDR3 is 18 residues long. Germline lookup yields CDR1 SGHTA and CDR2 FQGNSA. The CDR3 sequence is CASSFDPIGTGIGNTIYF.

This clonotype counts as medium-sized by frequency. CDR3 amino acids: CASSNLTRDSRPDTQYF. The gene calls are TRBV21-1 and TRBJ2-3; TCRdb reports TRBD2, a call that lacks DNA to check it against. TRBV21-1 is a known pseudogene. This CDR3 is built from 17 residues.

This clonotype is medium-sized by frequency. The chain links TRBV5-5 to TRBJ2-7; TCRdb designates TRBD2, a call that cannot be tested without DNA. CDR3 length equals 16 residues. The germline V gene encodes CDR1 SGHKS and CDR2 YYEKEE (reference sequence). CDR3 region: CASSLDAGGTPYEQYF.